Listed below are T cell receptor beta chains from one sample, sequenced in a study of T cells in localized non-small cell lung cancer. Profiling relied on immunoSEQ multiplex PCR, and the TCRdb table lists in-frame clones only, not all of them. This sample has fewer than 15,000 clones, with 28% found just once. The sample here was lung tumor tissue, taken before any cancer treatment. The source is a female donor older than 55 with stage I lung adenocarcinoma. Each CDR3 is given with its conserved first and last residue. Fields, in order: V gene, D gene, clone size, J gene, CDR3 DNA, CDR3 protein. D genes are given only for firm matches. The size entry is marked missing in some rows and otherwise reads once, few, many or a size class.

>TRBV4-1|NA|few|TRBJ2-4
TGCGCCAGCAGCCAATCTCGACAGAACGTAGGATTTCACATTCAGTACTTC
CASSQSRQNVGFHIQYF
>TRBV6-8|TRBD1|NA|TRBJ1-4
TGTGCCAGCAGGGGGACAGGGGTTCGGGAAAAACTGTTTTTT
CASRGTGVREKLFF
>TRBV5-1|NA|NA|TRBJ1-5
TGCGCCAGCAGCTTGTCCGGGGGCAGGGATCAGCCCCAGCATTTT
CASSLSGGRDQPQHF
>TRBV19|NA|NA|TRBJ2-5
TGTGCCAGTAGTATAGGGCCACTCCAAGAGACCCAGTACTTC
CASSIGPLQETQYF
>TRBV6-8|NA|many|TRBJ2-7
TGTGCCAGCAGTCGCCCCGGAGGGGGAGAGCAGTACTTC
CASSRPGGGEQYF
>TRBV29-1|TRBD2|NA|TRBJ2-1
TGCAGCGTTGTACCTAGCGGGAGAGGGAATGAGCAGTTCTTC
CSVVPSGRGNEQFF
>TRBV28|NA|few|TRBJ1-1
TGTGCCAGCACCCTATCGGGGAACACTGAAGCTTTCTTT
CASTLSGNTEAFF
>TRBV11-3|NA|many|TRBJ1-2
TGTGCCAGCAGCTTGCAGGGCCCGGGGGTACATGGCTACACCTTC
CASSLQGPGVHGYTF
>TRBV18|NA|NA|TRBJ1-1
TGTGCCAGCTCACCTAGCTCCCGACAAGCTTACACTGAAGCTTTCTTT
CASSPSSRQAYTEAFF
>TRBV11-3|NA|medium-sized|TRBJ1-2
TGTGCCAGCAGCTTCGAACAGGGAATCGGCGGCTACACCTTC
CASSFEQGIGGYTF